This note documents a single TCR beta chain sequence. The data originate from a study of blood T cell repertoires in COVID-19. Whole-study context: There were acute and convalescent COVID-19 samples, and they came from the United States, Italy and Spain. Nucleic acid was either cDNA or gDNA, and it came from T cells, B-cell-depleted T cells, or PBMCs.

Authors' data handling: The assay estimated nucleated cells by amplifying reference gene primers. The assay was immunoSEQ multiplex PCR, and TCRdb's table has in-frame clones only and misses some. V, J and clone size are taken as reported in that table, and D and trimming were inferred from the DNA itself. The data show roughly 35,000 clones, around 84% seen once. The receptor was derived from a human donor with acute or convalescent COVID-19. The donor label of this sample is uncertain. The sample comprised peripheral blood.

CDR3 amino acids: CASSPPSGEQYF. DNA of the CDR3: TGTGCCAGCTCACCACCGTCGGGAGAGCAGTACTTC. The chain recombines TRBV18 with TRBJ2-7, with D perhaps TRBD2 (5 bases). V was pared by 0 bases and J by 7 bases, with 7 bases between. Per germline, CDR1 KGHSH and CDR2 LQKENI. The CDR3 has 12 residues.